The TCR beta chain described here comes from a study of cytomegalovirus exposure and HLA in healthy donors. Study at large: A later analysis reported the 120 validation repertoires used the same platform as the approximately 700 first-cohort repertoires.

The CDR3 totals 15 residues. V dropped 0 bases and J dropped 3; count of bases not matched to a gene: 5. Germline-derived CDR1 and CDR2 are SGHDN and FVKESK. Assay: immunoSEQ multiplex PCR; the TCRdb copy retains only in-frame clones and omits some. The sample shows some 260,000 clones, roughly 84% of them seen only once. The donors were part of the approximately 120-subject validation cohort, which stood apart from the roughly 640-subject first cohort. The sample comprised PBMCs. This sequence was found in a man in his late teens or twenties in good health and CMV-seropositive. The gene calls are TRBV14 and TRBJ2-7, with TRBD2 matching 7 bases. The chain's CDR3 is CASSQEGAGFYEQYF. DNA of the CDR3: TGTGCCAGCAGCCAAGAGGGAGCGGGGTTCTACGAGCAGTACTTC.